Following are 17 T cell receptor beta chains from one sample sequenced in a study of shared clonotypes between healthy human individuals (dated by TCRdb to the early 2020s). CD8 naive samples were obtained by positive selection for CCR7 among CD45RO-negative cells, yielding a CD45RA+CCR7+ population from which TemRA cells were excluded. The method behind the library was the immunoSEQ multiplex PCR assay. TCRdb stores this immuneACCESS table with in-frame sequences only. Part of the clones is absent; in the studies checked, under half of the shortfall reflects unresolved V genes, and no reason is known for the rest. The sample table records 1.5 million to 2.5 million clones; over 85% of these occur just once. Around 1.2% of the sample belongs to the ten largest clones. The sample comprised naive CD8+ T cells sorted from blood. Taken with the paper, the label for cell subset or site translates to: CD45RA+CCR7+. The receptors originated from a man between 18 and 35 years old in good health.

This chain joins TRBV13 and TRBJ2-5; D is perhaps TRBD2 (6 bases). From germline, CDR1 is PRHDT and CDR2 FYEKMQ (reference sequence). Trimming removed 0 bases at V and 0 bases at J, with 11 bases between. The CDR3 totals 16 residues. The CDR3 loop reads CASSLGGGVYQETQYF. The DNA for the CDR3 is TGTGCCAGCAGCTTAGGAGGAGGGGTGTACCAAGAGACCCAGTACTTC.

The V and J genes are TRBV7-9 and TRBJ2-6, with D perhaps matching TRBD2 (5 bases). V lost 5 bases and J lost 0, with 11 bases in between. Germline V gene sequence: CDR1 SEHNR, CDR2 FQNEAQ (reference sequence). The CDR3 has 16 residues. CDR3 sequence: CASSLGRGSGANVLTF. The CDR3 DNA reads as TGTGCCAGCAGCCTTGGACGGGGCTCTGGGGCCAACGTCCTGACTTTC.

Here the CDR3 reads CASSDRPSYNEQFF. CDR3 coding DNA: TGTGCCAGTAGCGATAGACCATCCTACAATGAGCAGTTCTTC. The chain couples TRBV19 to TRBJ2-1, with unresolved D. The germline V gene has CDR1 LNHDA and CDR2 SQIVND (reference sequence). This CDR3 is 14 amino acids long. Trimming pared 6 bases from V and 1 base from J, leaving 10 bases between.

The V call is TRBV27, the J call TRBJ1-1; TRBD1 aligns across 10 bases. V lost 4 bases to trimming and J lost 3 bases; unmatched junction nucleotides: 5. The germline gives CDR1 MNHEY, CDR2 SMNVEV (reference sequence). The CDR3 totals 15 residues. This CDR3 reads CASSYRQGAYTEAFF. CDR3 in DNA: TGTGCCAGCAGTTATCGACAGGGGGCATACACTGAAGCTTTCTTT.

The V gene is TRBV5-1, the J gene TRBJ2-7; 12 bases are a match to TRBD2. The V gene end was trimmed by 0 bases and the J gene end by 5 bases; junction bases not matched to a gene: 0. The CDR3 has 14 residues. Germline CDR1 is SGHRS and CDR2 is YFSETQ. The CDR3 nucleotides read TGCGCCAGCAGCTTGGGACTAGCGGGAGACGAGCAGTACTTC. It is translated as CASSLGLAGDEQYF.

This chain uses TRBV27 with TRBJ2-1, with D perhaps TRBD2 (6 bases). CDR1 is MNHEY, CDR2 SMNVEV, per germline (reference sequence). Trimming cost V 4 bases and J 8 bases, with 18 bases left between them. CDR3 length equals 15 residues. The CDR3 is CASSSPDGSSDEQFF. The CDR3 DNA reads TGTGCCAGCAGTTCTCCCGACGGGAGCTCCGATGAGCAGTTCTTC.

The V call is TRBV10-3, the J call TRBJ1-5; TRBD1 might be the D (5 bases). From germline, CDR1 is ENHRY and CDR2 SYGVKD. The V end was cut by 1 base, the J end by 6 bases, with 22 bases between. This CDR3 is 18 amino acids long. As DNA, the CDR3 is TGTGCCATCAGTGAGTTTCGGGTTGGGGCGGGAAGGGGTCAGCCCCAGCATTTT. Protein product: CAISEFRVGAGRGQPQHF.

The rearrangement links TRBV19 to TRBJ1-5; 7 nucleotides align to TRBD1. The J segment lost 2 bases and the V segment lost 5 bases, leaving 6 bases of the junction unmatched. This CDR3 is 15 amino acids long. Per the germline V gene, CDR1 is LNHDA and CDR2 is SQIVND (reference sequence). CDR3 loop: CASSPTGWGNQPQHF. CDR3 DNA: TGTGCCAGTAGTCCGACAGGGTGGGGCAATCAGCCCCAGCATTTT.

The gene calls are TRBV9 and TRBJ1-4, with TRBD1 identical over 8 bases. This CDR3 has 15 amino acids. Looked up from germline, CDR1 is SGDLS and CDR2 is YYNGEE. With V trimmed by 5 bases and J by 8 bases, 11 bases remained unmatched. The CDR3 protein is CASSPGGQGGEKLFF. The CDR3 DNA reads TGTGCCAGCAGTCCCGGAGGACAGGGCGGCGAAAAACTGTTTTTT.

This rearrangement joins TRBV28 to TRBJ2-7; 8 positions agree with TRBD1. Trimming cost V 7 bases and J 0 bases; bases outside gene matches: 8. This CDR3 region has 15 residues. CDR1 and CDR2 from the germline V gene are MDHEN and SYDVKM. CDR3 nucleotides: TGTGCCAGCATCCCGACAGGGGCCGTCTCCTACGAGCAGTACTTC. Translated, it gives CASIPTGAVSYEQYF. The full variable domain, completed using reference TRBV28 and TRBJ2-7, is DVKVTQSSRYLVKRTGEKVFLECVQDMDHENMFWYRQDPGLGLRLIYFSYDVKMKEKGDIPEGYSVSREKKERFSLILESASTNQTSMYLCASIPTGAVSYEQYFGPGTRLTVT.

The CDR3 spells CASSKVGGTTGEGEQFF. The CDR3 DNA reads as TGTGCCAGCAGCAAAGTAGGAGGGACCACCGGGGAGGGTGAGCAGTTCTTC. The V gene is TRBV21-1, the J gene TRBJ2-1; the D call of TRBD2 is as the table states it, not checked on the DNA. TRBV21-1 is listed as a pseudogene. The CDR3 runs to 17 residues.

V usage is TRBV11-2 and J usage is TRBJ2-7, with D unresolved. From germline, CDR1 is SGHAT and CDR2 FQNNGV. The CDR3 length is 15 residues. Trimming removed 4 bases at V and 3 bases at J, with 16 bases between. The CDR3, as DNA: TGTGCCAGCAGCTACCCGGACCGCCCCAACTACGAGCAGTACTTC. It translates to CASSYPDRPNYEQYF.

V is TRBV27 and J is TRBJ2-1; D unclear. Per germline, CDR1 MNHEY and CDR2 SMNVEV (reference sequence). This CDR3 has 18 amino acids. The germline V and J ends were trimmed by 5 bases and 3 bases, with 23 bases remaining between them. CDR3 in amino acids: CASSPVGVPGPNYNEQFF. The CDR3 nucleotides read TGTGCCAGCAGTCCCGTTGGGGTCCCCGGGCCAAACTACAATGAGCAGTTCTTC.

The chain employs TRBV28 and TRBJ2-7; 9 bases align to TRBD1. CDR1 is MDHEN, CDR2 SYDVKM, per germline. The trim removed 6 bases at V and 4 bases at J, leaving 7 bases unmatched. The CDR3 length is 14 residues. The CDR3, as DNA: TGTGCCAGCAGGCAAACAGGGGGCCGATACGAGCAGTACTTC. This sequence encodes CASRQTGGRYEQYF.

The chain couples TRBV9 to TRBJ2-2; TRBD2 aligns across 7 bases. CDR1 and CDR2 from the germline V gene are SGDLS and YYNGEE. Trimming at V came to 3 bases and at J to 7 bases, leaving 18 bases not matched to a gene. CDR3 size: 18 residues. CDR3 in amino acids: CASSADGGGPPGIGELFF. The CDR3 coding sequence is TGTGCCAGCAGCGCCGACGGGGGAGGGCCACCTGGGATCGGGGAGCTGTTTTTT. Based on the CDR3 plus reference TRBV9 and TRBJ2-2, the full variable domain is DSGVTQTPKHLITATGQRVTLRCSPRSGDLSVYWYQQSLDQGLQFLIQYYNGEERAKGNILERFSAQQFPDLHSELNLSSLELGDSALYFCASSADGGGPPGIGELFFGEGSRLTVL.

As to this clone: Other DNA sequences in the sample encode the same CDR3. The chain links TRBV9 to TRBJ1-2; the D is unclear. The CDR3 consists of 13 residues. Trimming took off 0 bases at V and 3 bases at J, with 6 bases between the two ends. The germline gives CDR1 SGDLS, CDR2 YYNGEE. CDR3 in amino acids: CASSVGTDYGYTF. CDR3 coding DNA: TGTGCCAGCAGCGTAGGCACAGACTATGGCTACACCTTC.

A remark on this clone: The sample contains more than one DNA sequence encoding this CDR3. This chain joins TRBV5-4 and TRBJ1-3; no clear D. Trimming pared 4 bases from V and 4 bases from J, leaving 6 bases between. CDR3 length: 12 amino acids. The germline gives CDR1 SGHNT, CDR2 YYREEE (reference sequence). Written as DNA, the CDR3 is TGTGCCAGCAGCCTCTCAGGAAACACCATATATTTT. This encodes CASSLSGNTIYF.